The 9 T cell receptor beta chains presented below share a single source sample, sequenced in a study of cytomegalovirus exposure and HLA in healthy donors. Using immunoSEQ multiplex PCR, the repertoire was profiled, and TCRdb retains in-frame clones only, with some absent. The repertoire includes about 170,000 clones, about nine tenths of them detected once, and about 5.8% sits in the top ten. The sample was PBMCs. The receptors were gathered from a woman under 40 in good health and CMV-seronegative.

The chain carries TRBV4-3 and TRBJ2-7; 8 nucleotides agree with TRBD2. V lost 1 base and J lost 2; bases outside the gene matches: 7. This CDR3 comprises 16 residues. Germline CDR1 and CDR2: LGHNA and YSLEER. CDR3 DNA sequence: TGCGCCAGCAGCCAAGCGTCTAGCGGGCAAGCCTACGAGCAGTACTTC. Protein: CASSQASSGQAYEQYF.

The chain is built from TRBV2 and TRBJ2-3, with TRBD2 as a possible D gene (6 bases). Trimming pared 4 bases from V and 0 bases from J, leaving 11 bases between. The CDR3 totals 15 residues. Germline-derived CDR1 and CDR2 are SNHLY and FYNNEI. The CDR3 loop is CASSADGTSTDTQYF. The CDR3, as DNA: TGTGCCAGCAGTGCGGACGGGACTAGCACAGATACGCAGTATTTT.

The chain uses TRBV7-3 and TRBJ2-1; the match to TRBD1 covers 7 bases. J lost 4 bases, V lost 8 bases, and 11 bases had no gene match. The CDR3 covers 15 residues. The V gene's germline CDR1 is SGHTA and CDR2 FQGTGA. CDR3 protein: CASADGDREYNEQFF. The CDR3 DNA is TGTGCCAGCGCCGATGGGGACAGAGAGTACAATGAGCAGTTCTTC.

The chain combines TRBV15 with TRBJ2-7; TRBD2 matches at 9 bases. V dropped 0 bases and J dropped 4; count of bases not matched to a gene: 13. The CDR3 is made up of 18 amino acids. The germline CDR1 and CDR2 sequences are LNHNV and YYDKDF (reference sequence). This CDR3 reads CATSRDHGLVSGSYEQYF. CDR3 DNA: TGTGCCACCAGCAGAGATCATGGTCTTGTTAGCGGGAGTTACGAGCAGTACTTC.

The chain is built from TRBV9 and TRBJ1-2, with D tentatively TRBD1 (5 bases). Looked up from germline, CDR1 is SGDLS and CDR2 is YYNGEE. This CDR3 contains 14 residues. V was pared by 4 bases and J by 3 bases, with 13 bases between. CDR3 in DNA: TGTGCCAGCAGCCCCGCCGGGACGGACTATGGCTACACCTTC. Translation: CASSPAGTDYGYTF.

This sequence joins TRBV7-6 and TRBJ1-6; D uncertain. V lost 1 base to trimming and J lost 7 bases, with 14 bases between them. Germline V gene data show CDR1 as SGHVS and CDR2 as FNYEAQ. This CDR3 has 16 amino acids. The CDR3 protein is CASSLGQNNVNSPLHF. CDR3 coding DNA: TGTGCCAGCAGCTTAGGGCAGAACAATGTAAATTCACCCCTCCACTTT. Filled out from reference TRBV7-6 and TRBJ1-6, the complete variable domain reads GAGVSQSPRYKVTKRGQDVALRCDPISGHVSLYWYRQALGQGPEFLTYFNYEAQQDKSGLPNDRFSAERPEGSISTLTIQRTEQRDSAMYRCASSLGQNNVNSPLHFGNGTRLTVT.

This chain connects TRBV19 to TRBJ1-1, with D unresolved. Germline V CDR1 and CDR2: LNHDA, SQIVND (reference sequence). The CDR3 extends over 14 amino acids. With 1 base removed from V and 2 bases from J, the gap between germline ends came to 8 bases. The CDR3 DNA reads TGTGCCAGTAGTATAGGGAAAGCCAACACTGAAGCTTTCTTT. This encodes CASSIGKANTEAFF. The full variable domain, with the rest looked up from reference TRBV19 and TRBJ1-1, is DGGITQSPKYLFRKEGQNVTLSCEQNLNHDAMYWYRQDPGQGLRLIYYSQIVNDFQKGDIAEGYSVSREKKESFPLTVTSAQKNPTAFYLCASSIGKANTEAFFGQGTRLTVV.

This clone has a single count. The chain uses TRBV4-1 and TRBJ2-3; 7 bases align to TRBD1. V lost 4 bases and J lost 1; bases outside the gene matches: 11. The germline V gene encodes CDR1 MGHRA and CDR2 YSYEKL. The CDR3 is 17 residues long. CDR3 nucleotides: TGCGCCAGCAGCCGAGCGTCTACAGGACAGGGCACAGATACGCAGTATTTT. Translation: CASSRASTGQGTDTQYF.

The genes are TRBV5-1 and TRBJ2-7; a weak D match, TRBD2 (5 bases). Germline V gene sequence: CDR1 SGHRS, CDR2 YFSETQ. This CDR3 is 15 amino acids long. V lost 2 bases and J 1 base, leaving 13 bases between the germline ends. CDR3 region: CASSLTGLPSYEQYF. The DNA for the CDR3 is TGCGCCAGCAGCTTAACCGGACTGCCGTCCTACGAGCAGTACTTC.